Listed below are T cell receptor beta chains from one sample, sequenced in a study of cytomegalovirus exposure and HLA in healthy donors. Sequencing used immunoSEQ multiplex PCR; TCRdb keeps in-frame clones, though not all of them. The data show under 100,000 clones, roughly 96% seen once. The specimen was PBMCs. The origin of the receptors is a woman aged 18-35 years in good health and CMV-seronegative. Both conserved end residues are part of each CDR3. D genes are given only for firm matches. Size tells how often a clone was seen (once, few, many) or the class of an expanded clone, and some rows leave it out.

v_gene	j_gene	abundance	d_gene	CDR3aa	CDR3nt
TRBV7-2	TRBJ1-1	.	TRBD1	CASSSTGQGNTEAFF	TGTGCCAGCAGCTCAACTGGACAGGGAAACACTGAAGCTTTCTTT
TRBV9	TRBJ2-3	once	.	CASSVGMTTASRDTQYF	TGTGCCAGCAGCGTAGGGATGACAACCGCCTCGCGCGATACGCAGTATTTT
TRBV4-1	TRBJ2-1	.	TRBD2	CASSQTTGTSGRNEQFF	TGCGCCAGCAGCCAGACAACCGGGACTAGCGGGAGAAATGAGCAGTTCTTC
TRBV28	TRBJ1-4	.	.	CASSPDNNEKLFF	TGTGCCAGCAGTCCGGACAATAATGAAAAACTGTTTTTT
TRBV30	TRBJ2-1	.	.	CARAGLLYNEQFF	TGTGCCCGCGCGGGGCTATTATACAATGAGCAGTTCTTC
TRBV7-6	TRBJ1-2	.	.	CASSFPQGRGYTF	TGTGCCAGCAGCTTCCCCCAGGGTCGGGGCTACACCTTC
TRBV18	TRBJ2-3	.	TRBD1	CASSPRPTGSPTDTQYF	TGTGCCAGCTCACCACGGCCGACAGGGAGCCCCACAGATACGCAGTATTTT
TRBV19	TRBJ1-6	.	TRBD1	CASSYRGYSSPLHF	TGTGCCAGTTCCTACAGGGGGTATAGTTCACCCCTCCACTTT
TRBV19	TRBJ2-1	.	.	CASTGFEGIPGNEQFF	TGTGCCAGTACCGGTTTTGAGGGTATTCCCGGCAATGAGCAGTTCTTC
TRBV6-5	TRBJ2-7	.	.	CASSYSLGQGLEQYF	TGTGCCAGCAGTTACTCACTCGGTCAGGGTCTCGAGCAGTACTTC
TRBV18	TRBJ2-7	.	.	CASSPYYLSGSYEQYF	TGTGCCAGCTCACCCTACTATTTAAGCGGGTCCTACGAGCAGTACTTC
TRBV18	TRBJ1-1	.	.	CASSPQGAGREAFF	TGTGCCAGCTCACCCCAGGGCGCGGGAAGGGAAGCTTTCTTT
TRBV6-4	TRBJ2-2	many	.	CASSRTSDTGELFF	TGTGCCAGCAGCCGCACTAGTGACACCGGGGAGCTGTTTTTT
TRBV5-1	TRBJ2-2	.	TRBD2	CASSLNSKGTSGSVTGELFF	TGCGCCAGCAGCTTAAATTCAAAGGGGACTAGCGGGAGCGTCACCGGGGAGCTGTTTTTT
TRBV14	TRBJ1-1	.	.	CASSHMHLGPEAFF	TGTGCCAGCAGCCACATGCACCTTGGCCCTGAAGCTTTCTTT
TRBV27	TRBJ2-7	.	TRBD1	CASSHGTAHISYEQYF	TGTGCCAGCAGCCATGGGACAGCTCATATATCCTACGAGCAGTACTTC
TRBV12-2	TRBJ2-7	.	.	CASRLGLHCRLCYEQYF	TGTGCAAGTCGCTTAGGTCTTCACTGTCGCCTGTGCTACGAGCAGTACTTC